This record concerns one T cell receptor beta chain sequence. No cognate antigen has been identified for it. No much larger clonotype is one base removed from it; base qualities were not supplied. Receptor amplification or capture employed PCR. DNA from cultured CD4+ T cells was subjected to TCR sequencing with the Oncomine TCR Beta short-read assay at the Johns Hopkins FTIC core. The QIAamp micro DNA kit was used to extract genomic DNA from the cultured CD4+ T cells. Oncomine TCR Beta libraries from cultured CD4+ T cells were pooled using unique dual indexes and sequenced on an Illumina iSeq 100. The paper's data handling went like this. Non-productive sequences were removed, and CDR3s not starting with C, not ending with F or W, or shorter than 7 amino acids were discarded. The MANAFEST web application identified antigen-specific clonotypes by comparing peptide-stimulated wells against reference wells and other culture wells. To be called positive, a clone needed an FDR below 0.05, an odds ratio above 5, and a productive frequency above 0.1% in at least two of three replicate wells. Clonotypes that were significantly expanded in both SARS-CoV-2 spike wells and at least one common cold coronavirus spike condition were defined as cross-reactive. CDR3 homology was assessed with Levenshtein distances (stringdist) and unrooted phylogenetic trees (ape) in R version 3.6.1. The public reads were reprocessed in TCRdb via fastp at Q25 and MiXCR, keeping in-frame beta chains. Rows are unified per CDR3 protein, each entry keeping the most common DNA and genes. The V and J calls follow TCRdb's processing rather than the paper's. The sample profile shows 4,500 to 5,000 distinct CDR3 sequences; 75% to 85% of them were found once. The top ten constitute roughly 49% of the sample.

The entry originates in a study of vaccination and CD4 T cells after COVID-19 (dated by TCRdb to the early 2020s). The study in broad terms: Convalescent patients had a positive SARS-CoV-2 result on nasal swab PCR, and of these patients, fewer than ten had mild disease and one had severe disease. The convalescent cohort included six males and four females, with two Hispanic individuals, seven Caucasians, two Asians and one multiracial person. Participants received two doses of either the Pfizer-BioNTech BNT162b2 vaccine (n=8) or the Moderna mRNA-1273 vaccine (n=2). Post-COVID blood samples were collected from convalescent patients a median of around 100 days after diagnosis, with a range of about 30 to 161 days. Post-vaccine blood samples were taken a median of approximately 70 days after the second vaccine dose, with a range of roughly 13 to 250 days. For stimulating the cultures, overlapping spike peptide pools were used, derived from SARS-CoV-2 as well as from the common cold coronaviruses HCoV-NL63, HCoV-OC43 and HCoV-229E. Control cultures received a CEFX viral epitope pool as the positive control, an HIV-1 Nef peptide pool as the negative control, or no peptide. In around 10 COVID-19 convalescent patients and a handful of infection-naive healthy vaccine recipients, researchers compared the spike-specific CD4+ TCR repertoire from before mRNA vaccination with the repertoire from after. What the work shows at the level of the full study, not this receptor alone: Among convalescent patients, a median roughly 90% of the SARS-CoV-2-reactive clones seen after vaccination appeared only after vaccination, which suggests priming specific to the vaccine. The number of convalescent patients in the study was relatively small, and the study did not examine early timepoints following natural infection. Nearly all vaccine-specific clones in convalescent patients (304 of 307) were mono-reactive for SARS-CoV-2 spike rather than cross-reactive with common cold coronaviruses. Although the median number of SARS-CoV-2-reactive clonotypes went up from some 23 after infection to more than 30 after vaccination, the increase was not significant.

CDR1 and CDR2 are drawn from the germline V gene (reference sequence): MNHEY, SMNVEV. The CDR3, from cysteine to phenylalanine, totals 18 residues. Only the CDR3 portion is preserved as DNA: 54 bases, with reading frame beginning at the first base. Here V drops 2 bases and J drops 3 bases, and the junction holds 8 bases not matched to any gene. The sample's treatment or condition label, in plain terms: 10-day PBMC culture with coronavirus spike peptide pools or control peptides (ViraFEST assay). The ViraFEST assay was used in the study, in which antigen-specific T cells were expanded with peptide pools and expanded clonotypes were subsequently identified by TCR sequencing. The positive SARS-CoV-2 PCR tests of the convalescent patients were dated from March to December 2020, before the Alpha, Beta and Delta variants emerged in the United States. Each well held 2 million to 2.5 million PBMCs cultured with 9 to 10 ug/ml peptide pools in IMDM containing roughly 5% human AB serum and 8 to 10 IU/ml IL-2. Half of the culture medium was replaced with fresh IL-2-containing medium on days 3 and 7. After 9 to 10 days of culture, CD4+ T cells were isolated by negative selection using the EasySep CD4+ T cell isolation kit. Ficoll-Paque Plus gradient centrifugation was used to isolate PBMCs from whole blood, and the isolated PBMCs were then either used fresh or cryopreserved at -140C. Each culture condition was generally run in triplicate wells.

The sequence derives from a human donor who had recovered from COVID-19. The chain uses TRBV27 and TRBJ1-5, and TRBD1 matches 12 of the central bases. The sequenced sample was CD4+ T cells from blood, cultured in vitro. DNA sequence: TGTGCCAGCAGTTTAGAGACAGGGACAGGGGGCGACAATCAGCCCCAGCATTTT. Its protein is CASSLETGTGGDNQPQHF.